This TCR beta chain is from a study of identical twins. Broader study findings: In drawing conclusions, the study used cross-sectional statistical analysis and did not follow the same donors.

The CDR3 runs 17 residues. V was pared by 2 bases and J by 4 bases, with 14 bases of the junction left unmatched. In germline, CDR1 is MNHEY, CDR2 SMNVEV (reference sequence). As regards this clonotype: The target antigen is unknown.

A universal primer site arose from template switching, and cDNA bore unique molecular identifiers. Using its own MiXCR run on the 5' RACE reads, TCRdb lists one record per CDR3 protein. Of about 520,000 distinct CDR3 sequences in the sample, less than 25% were seen once. Another study also made use of these data, one on T cells expressing NK-cell markers. That publication notes: Sequenced donors, eight in total, included seven who were HCMV-seropositive and one who was seronegative. Several experiments confined sorting to alpha-beta TCR T cells with an anti-gamma-delta TCR antibody.

The clonotype originates from a woman aged 18-29 years in good health. The material sequenced was CD4+ T cells sorted from blood. The chain is built from TRBV27 and TRBJ2-7; 7 nucleotides match TRBD1. The CDR3: CASSLASPGTAVYEQYF. The CDR3, as DNA: TGTGCCAGCAGTTTAGCGTCCCCAGGGACAGCTGTATACGAGCAGTACTTC.